The 10 T cell receptor beta chains below come from one sample, sequenced in a study of T cells expressing NK-cell markers. TCRdb re-called the 5' RACE reads; every CDR3 protein appears as one record, without DNA. The specimen's table records about 160,000 distinct CDR3 sequences. Sequencing was carried out using blood T cells: a sorted CD56 or NKG2C T cell subset, CD4+ or CD8+ T cells, or bulk PBMC T cells (not recorded which). These receptors all stem from a man aged 18 to 69 in good health.

The chain recombines TRBV6-4 with TRBJ2-3. CDR3 length: 13 residues. Germline V lookup: CDR1 MRHNA, CDR2 SNTAGT. The chain's CDR3 is CASSEGSTDTQYF.

The chain links TRBV6-1 to TRBJ1-2; no DNA is available, so the TRBD1 call from TCRdb remains unchecked. CDR3 size: 14 residues. Germline V gene sequence: CDR1 MNHNS, CDR2 SASEGT. CDR3 sequence reads: CASSGGRLDYGYTF.

The J gene is TRBJ1-2, the V gene TRBV9. Germline CDR1 and CDR2: SGDLS and YYNGEE. The CDR3 spans 15 residues. The CDR3 loop reads CASSRTSGSNYGYTF. Based on the CDR3 plus reference TRBV9 and TRBJ1-2, the full variable domain is DSGVTQTPKHLITATGQRVTLRCSPRSGDLSVYWYQQSLDQGLQFLIQYYNGEERAKGNILERFSAQQFPDLHSELNLSSLELGDSALYFCASSRTSGSNYGYTFGSGTRLTVV.

The chain is built from TRBV6-1 and TRBJ2-3; the TRBD2 assignment by TCRdb is unverifiable without DNA. The V gene's germline CDR1 is MNHNS and CDR2 SASEGT. This CDR3 region has 17 residues. This CDR3 reads CASSELVGGGSTDTQYF.

The rearrangement links TRBV6-1 to TRBJ1-5. Germline CDR1 and CDR2: MNHNS and SASEGT. This CDR3 comprises 16 residues. The CDR3 sequence is CASSETQEPQRSFQHF.

The J gene is TRBJ2-1, the V gene TRBV11-2. Germline V gene sequence: CDR1 SGHAT, CDR2 FQNNGV. There are 13 residues in the CDR3. The CDR3 loop is CASEWNSYNEQFF.

The chain uses TRBV14 and TRBJ1-3; there is no DNA to check the TCRdb D call of TRBD1. The germline V gene encodes CDR1 SGHDN and CDR2 FVKESK. The CDR3 sequence is 15 residues long. CDR3 loop: CASSPPRGNGNTIYF.

V usage is TRBV27 and J usage is TRBJ2-3; TCRdb picks TRBD2, but there is no DNA to check that call. Per germline, CDR1 MNHEY and CDR2 SMNVEV (reference sequence). This CDR3 has 16 residues. The CDR3 sequence: CASRRTSGGFTDTQYF.

The chain joins TRBV9 to TRBJ1-3; TCRdb lists TRBD1, though no DNA is available to test this call. In germline, CDR1 is SGDLS, CDR2 YYNGEE. The CDR3 runs to 14 residues. This CDR3 is CASSVGGDGNTIYF.

The genes are TRBV6-2 or TRBV6-3 and TRBJ1-2; TCRdb's D gene call, TRBD1, goes unchecked for lack of DNA. Looked up from germline, CDR1 is MNHEY and CDR2 is SVGEGT. The CDR3 runs 15 residues. CDR3 sequence: CASTKGAAEVYGYTF.